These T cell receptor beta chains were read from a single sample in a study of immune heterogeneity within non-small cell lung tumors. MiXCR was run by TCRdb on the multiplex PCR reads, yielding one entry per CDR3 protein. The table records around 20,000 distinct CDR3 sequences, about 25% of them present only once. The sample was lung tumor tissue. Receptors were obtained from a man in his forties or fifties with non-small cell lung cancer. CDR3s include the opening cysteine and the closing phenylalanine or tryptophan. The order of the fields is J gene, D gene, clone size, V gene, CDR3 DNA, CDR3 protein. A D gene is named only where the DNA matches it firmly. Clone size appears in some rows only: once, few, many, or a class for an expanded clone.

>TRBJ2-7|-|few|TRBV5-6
TGTGCCAGCAGCCACCGACGGCTCTCCTACGAGCAGTACTTC
CASSHRRLSYEQYF
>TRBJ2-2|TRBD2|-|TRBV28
TGTGCCAGCAGTTTCTCTAGCGGGAGGGTCGGGGAGCTGTTTTTT
CASSFSSGRVGELFF
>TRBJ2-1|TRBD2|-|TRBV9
TGTGACAGCAGCCCAAGAAGCGGGAGTAAGAATGAGCAGTTCTTC
CDSSPRSGSKNEQFF
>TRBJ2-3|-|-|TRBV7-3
TGTGCCAGCAGCTCCTCGGAAGTAAATACGCAGTATTTT
CASSSSEVNTQYF
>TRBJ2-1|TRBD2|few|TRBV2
TGTGCCAGCAGTCCTAGCGGGAGAAATGAGCAGTTCTTC
CASSPSGRNEQFF
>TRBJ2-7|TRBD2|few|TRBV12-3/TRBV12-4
TGTGCCAGCGCCCTTTTAGCGGGAGGGTTTTACGAGCAGTACTTC
CASALLAGGFYEQYF
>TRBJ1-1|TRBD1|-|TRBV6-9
TGTGCCAGCAGTTACACTGGGACAGTCCTACGGACTGAATCTTTCTTT
CASSYTGTVLRTESFF
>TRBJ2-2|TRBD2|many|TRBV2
TGTGCCAGCAGTGAGGGGGGGTGGAGCGGGGAGCTGTTTTTT
CASSEGGWSGELFF
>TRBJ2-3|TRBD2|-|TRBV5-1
TGCGCCAGCAGCTTGGGGGGCGGGAGCACAGGTACGCAGTATTTT
CASSLGGGSTGTQYF
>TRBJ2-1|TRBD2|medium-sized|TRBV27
TGTGCCAGCAGTTTTAGGATTAGCGGGAGGGCCGACAATGAGCAGTTCTTC
CASSFRISGRADNEQFF
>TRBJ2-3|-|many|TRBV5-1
TGCGCCAGCAGCCCCGAGAGTAGTACAGATACGCAGTATTTT
CASSPESSTDTQYF
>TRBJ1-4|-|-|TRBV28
TGTGCCAGCAGACGTCCGACAGCGTCTAATGAAAAACTGGTTTTT
CASRRPTASNEKLVF
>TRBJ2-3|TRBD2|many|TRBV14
TGTGCCAGCAGCCGATCGACTAGCGGGACCTGGGTCACAGATACGCAGTATTTT
CASSRSTSGTWVTDTQYF
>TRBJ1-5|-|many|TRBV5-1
TGCGCCAGCAGACCAGGGGACAATCAGCCCCAGCATTTT
CASRPGDNQPQHF
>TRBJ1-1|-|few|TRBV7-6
TGTGCCAGCAGCTTAGAGGGGTCTGGCACTGAAGCTTTCTTT
CASSLEGSGTEAFF
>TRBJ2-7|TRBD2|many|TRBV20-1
TGCAGTGCTAAGCGACTAGCGGGAGAGTGGTCCGAGCAGTACTTC
CSAKRLAGEWSEQYF
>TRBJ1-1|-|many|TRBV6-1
TGTGCCAGCAGTGCCAGGGGTCGAAACACTGAAGCTTTCTTT
CASSARGRNTEAFF
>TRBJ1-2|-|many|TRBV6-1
TGTGCCAGCAGCTACCCAGGCAACTACACCTTC
CASSYPGNYTF
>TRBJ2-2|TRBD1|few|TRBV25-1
TGTGCCAGCAGCGGACAGGGCGGCACCGGGGAGCTGTTTTTT
CASSGQGGTGELFF
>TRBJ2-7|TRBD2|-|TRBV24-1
TGTGCCACCAGTGATGGCGGGAGGGCCATCGGCGAGCAGTACTTC
CATSDGGRAIGEQYF
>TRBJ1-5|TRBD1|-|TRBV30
TGTGCCTGGAGTGCCCCGACAGGGGTATCCAATCAGCCCCAGCATTTT
CAWSAPTGVSNQPQHF
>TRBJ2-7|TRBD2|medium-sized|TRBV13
TGTGCCAGCAGCTTAGGCGGACTAGCGGGAGGGCCTCATTCCTACGAGCAGTACTTC
CASSLGGLAGGPHSYEQYF
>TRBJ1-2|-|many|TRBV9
TGTGCCAGCAGCGAGAGAGCTAACTATGGCTACACCTTC
CASSERANYGYTF
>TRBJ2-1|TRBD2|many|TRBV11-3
TGTGCCAGCAGCTTCGGGACTAGCGGGAACAATGAGCAGTTCTTC
CASSFGTSGNNEQFF
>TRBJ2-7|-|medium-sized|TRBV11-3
TGTGCCAGCAGCTCTACGCTTCGGGACACCTCCTACGAGCAGTACTTC
CASSSTLRDTSYEQYF
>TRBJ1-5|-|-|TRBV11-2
TGTGCCAGGAGCTTAAGTCTAAATCAGCCCCAGCATTTT
CARSLSLNQPQHF
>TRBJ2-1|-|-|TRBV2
TGTGCCAGCAGTGCTACTGGCGGGGTTACAAGTTCCGAGCAGTTCTTC
CASSATGGVTSSEQFF
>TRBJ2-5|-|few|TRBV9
TGTGCCAGCAGCCCAGGTCCGGGCGGAGAGACCCAGTACTTC
CASSPGPGGETQYF
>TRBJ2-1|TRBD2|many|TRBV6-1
TGTGCCAGCAGTTATTGGGCCAGCGGGAGGGGTCACAATGAGCAGTTCTTC
CASSYWASGRGHNEQFF
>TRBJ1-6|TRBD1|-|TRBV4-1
TGCGCCAGCAGCCAGGGATCGACAGGGAGCTCCTATAATTCACCCCTCCACTTT
CASSQGSTGSSYNSPLHF
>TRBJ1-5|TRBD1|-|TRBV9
TGTGCCAGCAGCCAGGGGGTTGGGAGCAATCAGCCCCAGCATTTT
CASSQGVGSNQPQHF
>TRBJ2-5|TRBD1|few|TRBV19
TGTGCCAGTAGTTCCCGGGAGGGGACAGGGGGGACCCAGTACTTC
CASSSREGTGGTQYF
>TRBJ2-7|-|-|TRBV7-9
TGTGCCAGCGGCTCGGACCGATCTATATCCTACGAGCAGTACTTC
CASGSDRSISYEQYF
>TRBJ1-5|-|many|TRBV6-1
TGTGCCAGCAGTTCAGGCAATCAGCCCCAGCATTTT
CASSSGNQPQHF
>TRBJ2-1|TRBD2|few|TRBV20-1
TGCAGTGCTAGGGGACTAGCGGTTAATGAGCAGTTCTTC
CSARGLAVNEQFF
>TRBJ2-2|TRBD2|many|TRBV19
TGTGCCAGTAGTATCTTCCCGTGGAGCGGGAGGGGAACCGGGGAGCTGTTTTTT
CASSIFPWSGRGTGELFF
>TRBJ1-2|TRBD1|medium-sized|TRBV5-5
TGTGCCAGCAGCGCGACCACAGGGGGGGGTGGCTACACCTTC
CASSATTGGGGYTF
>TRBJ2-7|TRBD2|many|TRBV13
TGTGCCAGCAGCCGGACTAGCGATAGCAACGAGCAGTACTTC
CASSRTSDSNEQYF
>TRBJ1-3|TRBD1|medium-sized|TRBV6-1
TGTGCCAGCAGTTTCGGGACAGGGGGAGGAAGAAACACCATATATTTT
CASSFGTGGGRNTIYF
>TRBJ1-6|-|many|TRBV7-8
TGTGCCAGCAGCCCGTCAGGGAGGGCACCCCTCCACTTT
CASSPSGRAPLHF
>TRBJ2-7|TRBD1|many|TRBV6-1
TGTGCCAGCAGCCCCGTGGACGGGCAGGGGGCCTCCGAGCAGTACTTC
CASSPVDGQGASEQYF
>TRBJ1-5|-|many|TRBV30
TGTGCCTGGAGTGTCTCTTGGGATCAGCCCCAGCATTTT
CAWSVSWDQPQHF
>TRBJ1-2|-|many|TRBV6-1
TGTGCCAGCAGGGCCGCTTATGGCTACACCTTC
CASRAAYGYTF